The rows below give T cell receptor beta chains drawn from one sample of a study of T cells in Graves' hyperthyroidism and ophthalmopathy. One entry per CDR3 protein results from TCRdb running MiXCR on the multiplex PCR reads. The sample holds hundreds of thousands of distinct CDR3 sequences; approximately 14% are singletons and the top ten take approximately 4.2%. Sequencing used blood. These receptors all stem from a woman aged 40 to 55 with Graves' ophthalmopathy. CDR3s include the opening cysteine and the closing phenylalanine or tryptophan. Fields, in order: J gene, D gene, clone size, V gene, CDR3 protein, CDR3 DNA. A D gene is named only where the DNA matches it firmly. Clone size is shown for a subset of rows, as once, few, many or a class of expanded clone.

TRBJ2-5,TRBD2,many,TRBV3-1,CASSQGRLAGTETQYF,TGTGCCAGCAGCCAAGGGCGACTAGCGGGAACGGAGACCCAGTACTTC
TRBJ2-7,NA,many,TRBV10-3,CAISDSSYEQYF,TGTGCCATCAGTGACAGCTCCTACGAGCAGTACTTC
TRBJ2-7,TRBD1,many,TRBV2,CASSEGVGTDHYEQYF,TGTGCCAGCAGTGAAGGGGTTGGGACAGACCATTACGAGCAGTACTTC
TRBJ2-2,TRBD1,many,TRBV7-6,CASSFSGQGARGELFF,TGTGCCAGCAGCTTCTCGGGACAGGGGGCTAGAGGGGAGCTGTTTTTT
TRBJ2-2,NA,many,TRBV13,CASRGETGELFF,TGTGCCAGCAGAGGTGAAACCGGGGAGCTGTTTTTT
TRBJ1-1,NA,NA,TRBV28,CASSFSGRAGAFF,TGTGCCAGCAGTTTCTCAGGCCGCGCCGGAGCTTTCTTT
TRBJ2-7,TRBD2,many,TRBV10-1,CASISGLGFYEQYF,TGCGCCAGCATCTCAGGACTAGGCTTCTACGAGCAGTACTTC
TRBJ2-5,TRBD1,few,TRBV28,CASSSPWTGFSETQYF,TGTGCCAGCAGTTCTCCGTGGACAGGGTTCAGTGAGACCCAGTACTTC
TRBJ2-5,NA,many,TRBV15,CATSSRPGGNQETQYF,TGTGCCACCAGCAGTAGACCCGGGGGTAACCAAGAGACCCAGTACTTC
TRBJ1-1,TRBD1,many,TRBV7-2,CASSPQQGTLTEAFF,TGTGCCAGCAGCCCGCAACAGGGGACTCTCACTGAAGCTTTCTTT
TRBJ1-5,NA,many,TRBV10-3,CAISAKGEPQHF,TGTGCCATCAGTGCAAAGGGTGAACCCCAGCATTTT
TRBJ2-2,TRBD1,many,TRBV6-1,CASSEFTGTGDTGELFF,TGTGCCAGCAGTGAATTCACCGGGACAGGGGACACCGGGGAGCTGTTTTTT
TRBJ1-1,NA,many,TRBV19,CASSPWTVNTEAFF,TGTGCCAGTAGTCCATGGACAGTGAACACTGAAGCTTTCTTT
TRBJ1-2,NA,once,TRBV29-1,CSVESVSTYGYTF,TGCAGCGTTGAGTCAGTCTCCACCTATGGCTACACCTTC
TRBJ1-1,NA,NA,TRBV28,CASRLRQEPEAFF,TGTGCCAGCAGGCTGCGACAGGAGCCAGAAGCTTTCTTT
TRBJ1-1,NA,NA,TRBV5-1,CASSWPGQNTEAFF,TGCGCCAGCAGCTGGCCGGGACAAAACACTGAAGCTTTCTTT
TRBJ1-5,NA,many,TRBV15,CATSRGAINQPQHF,TGTGCCACCAGCAGAGGAGCCATTAATCAGCCCCAGCATTTT
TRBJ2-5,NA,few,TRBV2,CASSERGPEGFFSKTQYF,TGTGCCAGCAGTGAAAGGGGGCCGGAGGGTTTCTTTAGTAAGACCCAGTACTTC
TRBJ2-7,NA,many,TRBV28,CASSSVRGSGEQYF,TGTGCCAGCAGTTCAGTCAGGGGAAGTGGCGAGCAGTACTTC
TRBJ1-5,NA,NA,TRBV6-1,CASSEGPGGENQPQHF,TGTGCCAGCAGCGAAGGGCCCGGGGGTGAGAATCAGCCCCAGCATTTT
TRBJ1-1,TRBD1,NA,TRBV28,CASSSGQGVLGKAFF,TGTGCCAGCAGCTCGGGACAGGGGGTTCTGGGGAAAGCTTTCTTT
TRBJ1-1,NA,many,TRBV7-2,CASSPEGGRSEAFF,TGTGCCAGCAGCCCAGAGGGGGGTAGGTCTGAAGCTTTCTTT
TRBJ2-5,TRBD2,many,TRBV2,CASSSGLGKTQYF,TGTGCCAGCAGTTCAGGACTAGGAAAGACCCAGTACTTC
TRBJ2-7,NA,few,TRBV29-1,CSSLKRGEQYF,TGCAGCTCCCTGAAACGGGGCGAGCAGTACTTC
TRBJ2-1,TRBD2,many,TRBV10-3,CAISEWAGGTYNEQFF,TGTGCCATCAGTGAGTGGGCGGGAGGGACCTACAATGAGCAGTTCTTC
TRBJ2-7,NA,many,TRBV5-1,CASSLSGETYEQYF,TGCGCCAGCAGCTTGTCGGGCGAGACCTACGAGCAGTACTTC
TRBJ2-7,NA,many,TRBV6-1,CASSGSRGFGYEQYF,TGTGCCAGCAGTGGATCCAGGGGCTTCGGGTACGAGCAGTACTTC
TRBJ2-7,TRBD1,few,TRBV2,CASAVGTGLHEQYF,TGTGCCAGCGCCGTCGGGACAGGATTGCACGAGCAGTACTTC
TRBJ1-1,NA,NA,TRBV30,CAWSVWGAGTEAFF,TGTGCCTGGAGTGTATGGGGGGCTGGCACTGAAGCTTTCTTT
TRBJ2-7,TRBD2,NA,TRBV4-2,CASSQEGLAGGGDYEQYF,TGTGCCAGCAGCCAAGAGGGACTAGCGGGAGGTGGTGACTACGAGCAGTACTTC
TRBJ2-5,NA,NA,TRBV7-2,CATAEMYQETQYF,TGTGCTACAGCGGAGATGTACCAAGAGACCCAGTACTTC
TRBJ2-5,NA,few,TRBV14,CASRPQEETQYF,TGTGCCAGCAGGCCCCAGGAAGAGACCCAGTACTTC
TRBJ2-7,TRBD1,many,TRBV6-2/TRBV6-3,CASSYLDRQLDEQYF,TGTGCCAGCAGTTACTTGGACAGGCAGCTCGACGAGCAGTACTTC
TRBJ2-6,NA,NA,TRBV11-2,CASSLMRTSGANVLTF,TGTGCCAGCAGCTTAATGCGGACCTCTGGGGCCAACGTCCTGACTTTC
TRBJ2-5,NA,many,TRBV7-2,CASSLIPSKRETQYF,TGTGCCAGCAGCTTAATTCCGTCAAAGCGGGAGACCCAGTACTTC
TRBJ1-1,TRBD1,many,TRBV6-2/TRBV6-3,CASSFHRGNTEAFF,TGTGCCAGCAGTTTCCACAGGGGCAACACTGAAGCTTTCTTT
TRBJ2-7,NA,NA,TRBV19,CASARGRQYEQYF,TGTGCCAGCGCCAGGGGGAGGCAATACGAGCAGTACTTC
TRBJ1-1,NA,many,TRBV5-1,CASSLGITSGVRNTEAFF,TGCGCCAGCAGCTTGGGTATTACGTCAGGGGTAAGAAACACTGAAGCTTTCTTT
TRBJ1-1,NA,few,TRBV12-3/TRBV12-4,CASSFLGGGSEAFF,TGTGCCAGCAGTTTTTTAGGGGGGGGTTCTGAAGCTTTCTTT
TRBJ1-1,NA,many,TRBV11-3,CASSLEGDTEAFF,TGTGCCAGCAGTTTGGAGGGGGACACTGAAGCTTTCTTT
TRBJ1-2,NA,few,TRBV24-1,CATSANWGSGYTF,TGTGCCACCAGCGCCAATTGGGGTTCCGGCTACACCTTC